Given below is one T cell receptor (beta chain) in context. Its antigen remains unknown. The data were obtained in a study of Graves' ophthalmopathy and Graves' hyperthyroidism. RNA transcripts were the template, and TCR beta CDR3 regions were amplified from them. After a first-round RT-PCR with HTBI primers, a second-round multiplex PCR was run. TCRdb recomputed calls from the multiplex PCR reads with MiXCR, one row per CDR3 protein. The table shows hundreds of thousands of distinct CDR3 sequences, with 22% occurring only once. The germline CDR1 and CDR2 sequences are MNHNS and SASEGT. V dropped 6 bases and J dropped 2 bases, with 11 bases sitting between them. The CDR3 length is 14 residues. Excluded: other autoimmune disease, uncontrolled infection, pregnancy or lactation. The authors diagnosed from clinical symptoms, serum thyroxine, TRAb, thyroid ultrasound and orbital computed tomography. Study-wide results and caveats: In blood appeared most of the expanded thyroid clonotypes whose frequency exceeded 0.001. Forecasting of ophthalmopathy progression by the model achieved more than 70% sensitivity and roughly 78% specificity.

The sample was peripheral blood. V usage is TRBV6-1 and J usage is TRBJ1-3, with D maybe TRBD1 (6 bases). This sequence was found in a woman under 30 with stable Graves' hyperthyroidism. Some clones in this sample may be carry-over from other donors' samples. As DNA, the CDR3 is TGTGCCAGCAGGGGCACAGGGCCTGGAAACACCATATATTTT. Protein product: CASRGTGPGNTIYF.